What follows are 18 T cell receptor beta chains derived from one specimen sequenced in a study of blood T cell repertoires in COVID-19. Produced via immunoSEQ multiplex PCR; TCRdb's table is partial and in-frame only. The sample lists about 210,000 clones, approximately 80% occurring once. The sequencing sample was made of peripheral blood. These receptor sequences come from a human donor in a cohort sampled during active COVID-19.

The chain employs TRBV9 and TRBJ2-1, with 11 bases that match TRBD1. The V gene's germline CDR1 is SGDLS and CDR2 YYNGEE. The CDR3 runs 16 residues. With 4 bases clipped from V and 7 bases from J, the junction kept 10 bases outside the gene matches. The CDR3 loop reads CASSTRQDRGHNEQFF. In DNA form, the CDR3 reads TGTGCCAGCAGCACTAGACAGGACAGGGGGCATAATGAGCAGTTCTTC.

This CDR3 reads CASSLTGPNTIYF. CDR3 nucleotides: TGTGCCAGCAGCTTGACAGGTCCAAACACCATATATTTT. The chain has TRBV5-5 and TRBJ1-3; maybe TRBD1 (5 bases). The CDR3 is 13 residues long. Germline V gives CDR1 SGHKS, CDR2 YYEKEE (reference sequence). The V end lost 1 base, the J end lost 6 bases, and 8 bases lay between the germline ends. Based on the CDR3 plus reference TRBV5-5 and TRBJ1-3, the full variable domain is DAGVTQSPTHLIKTRGQQVTLRCSPISGHKSVSWYQQVLGQGPQFIFQYYEKEERGRGNFPDRFSARQFPNYSSELNVNALLLGDSALYLCASSLTGPNTIYFGEGSWLTVV.

Concerning this clone itself: The same CDR3 is also encoded by other DNA sequences in this sample. This chain links TRBV3-1 (or the pseudogene TRBV3-2) with TRBJ2-7, with TRBD2 identical over 11 bases. Germline V gives CDR1 LGHDT, CDR2 YNNKEL (reference sequence). With 6 bases clipped from V and 7 bases from J, the junction kept 2 bases outside the gene matches. The CDR3 runs to 12 residues. The CDR3 is CASSRLAGEQYF. The CDR3 bases are TGTGCCAGCAGTCGACTAGCGGGGGAGCAGTACTTC.

The chain uses TRBV29-1 and TRBJ1-1, with 8 positions matching TRBD1. Germline lookup yields CDR1 SQVTM and CDR2 ANQGSEA. The CDR3 is 12 residues long. Germline trimming cut 7 bases from V and 7 bases from J; bases unmatched to any gene: 8. CDR3 in amino acids: CSAGQGQLEAFF. For the CDR3, the DNA is TGCAGCGCCGGACAGGGACAGCTTGAAGCTTTCTTT.

The gene calls are TRBV27 and TRBJ1-2; 9 bases are a match to TRBD1. This CDR3 is built from 18 residues. CDR1 MNHEY and CDR2 SMNVEV come from the germline V gene (reference sequence). Trimming took 2 bases from V and 4 from J; bases not matched to a gene: 14. CDR3 DNA sequence: TGTGCCAGCAGTTTAAGGCCCTTCACCGGGACAGGGCTCTATGGCTACACCTTC. Amino acid sequence: CASSLRPFTGTGLYGYTF.

This clone was detected once. This chain connects TRBV18 to TRBJ1-1, with D perhaps matching TRBD1 (6 bases). The ends were cut back, 4 bases at V and 4 bases at J, with 13 bases in the middle. This CDR3 is 14 amino acids long. CDR1 and CDR2 (germline): KGHSH, LQKENI. CDR3 amino acids: CASSRGRGATEAFF. Here the CDR3 DNA reads TGTGCCAGCTCACGGGGCAGGGGAGCCACTGAAGCTTTCTTT.

The V and J genes are TRBV19 and TRBJ2-3; D is uncertain. The CDR3 sequence is 15 residues long. Germline V gene lookup returns CDR1 LNHDA and CDR2 SQIVND (reference sequence). Trimming removed 0 bases from V and 4 bases from J, with 11 bases in between. The CDR3 DNA follows: TGTGCCAGTAGTATAGATCTGACATTGGCAGATACGCAGTATTTT. Its protein product is CASSIDLTLADTQYF.

The chain has TRBV9 and TRBJ1-2; D not resolved. CDR3 length: 14 residues. Per the germline V gene, CDR1 is SGDLS and CDR2 is YYNGEE. V was pared by 4 bases and J by 1 base, with 11 bases between. The CDR3 nucleotides read TGTGCCAGCAGCCCAGCCGGACTTAACTATGGCTACACCTTC. It encodes CASSPAGLNYGYTF.

This chain uses TRBV28 with TRBJ1-2; D is unresolved. The V end was cut by 6 bases, the J end by 4 bases, with 18 bases between. CDR3 size: 15 residues. The germline CDR1 and CDR2 sequences are MDHEN and SYDVKM. DNA for the CDR3: TGTGCCAGCAGGCCTCCGCACAAACCGATCTATGGCTACACCTTC. It is translated as CASRPPHKPIYGYTF.

This clone came up a few times. The sample holds other DNA sequences that translate to the same CDR3. The gene calls are TRBV6-5 and TRBJ1-5; a weak D match, TRBD1 (5 bases). The V end was cut by 6 bases, the J end by 1 base, with 10 bases between. Germline CDR1 and CDR2: MNHEY and SVGAGI. This CDR3 has 14 residues. The CDR3 coding sequence is TGTGCCAGCAGGGGGGGTTCGAGCAATCAGCCCCAGCATTTT. Encoded protein: CASRGGSSNQPQHF.

V and J are TRBV11-2 and TRBJ2-1, with 10 bases aligning to TRBD2. The CDR3 runs 15 residues. Germline-derived CDR1 and CDR2 are SGHAT and FQNNGV. Trimming removed 4 bases from V and 3 bases from J; junction bases left unmatched: 3. In DNA form, the CDR3 reads TGTGCCAGCAGCTCGTCTAGCGGGGGCTACAATGAGCAGTTCTTC. Its translation: CASSSSSGGYNEQFF.

The genes are TRBV3-1 (or the pseudogene TRBV3-2) and TRBJ1-2, with 7 nucleotides matching TRBD1. The CDR3 spans 14 residues. Per the germline V gene, CDR1 is LGHDT and CDR2 is YNNKEL (reference sequence). Trimming at V came to 2 bases and at J to 4 bases, leaving 4 bases not matched to a gene. The CDR3 DNA reads TGTGCCAGCAGCCAAACCCGACAGGGCTATGGCTACACCTTC. Protein sequence: CASSQTRQGYGYTF.

The J gene is TRBJ2-1, the V gene TRBV5-4, with D possibly being TRBD2 (6 bases). Germline CDR1 SGHNT, CDR2 YYREEE (reference sequence). The germline V and J ends were trimmed by 4 bases and 8 bases, with 16 bases remaining between them. The CDR3 consists of 14 residues. The CDR3 DNA reads as TGTGCCAGCAGCGCATGGACGGGGGACGATGAGCAGTTCTTC. Protein sequence: CASSAWTGDDEQFF.

At least ten counts were recorded for this clone. The rearrangement links TRBV6-2 or TRBV6-3 to TRBJ1-5; 9 nucleotides match TRBD1. This CDR3 comprises 16 residues. With 2 bases clipped from V and 7 bases from J, the junction kept 9 bases outside the gene matches. Germline V gives CDR1 MNHEY, CDR2 SVGEGT. CDR3 nucleotide sequence: TGTGCCAGCAGTTACGATAGGGGACAGGGACGACAGCCCCAGCATTTT. Its translation is CASSYDRGQGRQPQHF.

The chain is built from TRBV4-1 and TRBJ2-3; 8 bases match TRBD2. CDR1 is MGHRA and CDR2 is YSYEKL in the germline V gene. The V and J ends lost 4 bases and 5 bases, in that order; junction bases with no gene match: 11. This CDR3 contains 16 residues. In DNA, the CDR3 is TGCGCCAGCAGCCCTAACGCGGAACGGGAGGGAGATACGCAGTATTTT. Translating it yields CASSPNAEREGDTQYF.

The chain recombines TRBV21-1 with TRBJ1-5; the table's D call, TRBD1, has no DNA check behind it. TRBV21-1 is labeled a pseudogene. CDR3 length equals 15 residues. CDR3 sequence: CASSTKKRGGQPQHF. The CDR3 coding sequence is TGTGCCAGCAGCACCAAAAAAAGAGGGGGTCAGCCCCAGCATTTT.

This clone was detected only once. J is TRBJ1-2 and V is TRBV6-6; 9 nucleotides line up with TRBD1. This CDR3 has 15 amino acids. Per germline, CDR1 MNHNY and CDR2 SVGAGI (reference sequence). V trimming: 5 bases; J trimming: 7 bases; junction bases outside the gene matches: 11. The CDR3 reads CASSRPGTGFPGYTF. As DNA, the CDR3 is TGTGCCAGCAGTCGTCCCGGGACAGGGTTCCCTGGCTACACCTTC.

The genes are TRBV6-1 and TRBJ1-5, with D perhaps matching TRBD1 (6 bases). This CDR3 spans 18 amino acids. Germline CDR1 MNHNS, CDR2 SASEGT. The V gene lost 1 base and the J gene lost 0 bases, with 16 bases spanning the gap. This chain's CDR3 is CASSEEPGAQNSNQPQHF. The CDR3 DNA is TGTGCCAGCAGTGAAGAACCAGGGGCTCAGAATAGCAATCAGCCCCAGCATTTT.